Presented here are 18 T cell receptor beta chains from one specimen sequenced in a study of cytomegalovirus exposure and HLA in healthy donors. A multiplex PCR was run with 60 Vbeta primers and 13 Jbeta primers. Profiling relied on immunoSEQ multiplex PCR, and the TCRdb table lists in-frame clones only, not all of them. Of around 40,000 clones detected, around 82% appear once; the ten largest clones hold about 11%. The specimen was PBMCs. These receptors were taken from a woman in her late teens or twenties in good health and CMV-seropositive.

The gene calls are TRBV29-1 and TRBJ1-1; TRBD1 aligns across 10 bases. CDR1 and CDR2 from the germline V gene are SQVTM and ANQGSEA. After removal of 6 bases from V and 5 bases from J, the junction contained 12 bases not matched to a gene. CDR3 length: 15 amino acids. CDR3 DNA sequence: TGCAGCGTCCCTCGGACAGGGGGTGGTTCGACTGAAGCTTTCTTT. This gives the protein CSVPRTGGGSTEAFF.

This chain connects TRBV10-2 to TRBJ1-5, with D unresolved. Germline CDR1 and CDR2: WSHSY and SAAADI. V lost 8 bases and J 2 bases, leaving 16 bases between the germline ends. The CDR3 is 15 amino acids. CDR3 nucleotide sequence: TGCGCCAGCGGCCCAACAGCTCCCGGCAATCAGCCCCAGCATTTT. Translated, it gives CASGPTAPGNQPQHF.

The chain carries TRBV29-1 and TRBJ2-2; 9 bases are a match to TRBD2. The V gene end was trimmed by 4 bases and the J gene end by 0 bases; junction bases not matched to a gene: 3. The CDR3 has 15 amino acids. Germline V lookup: CDR1 SQVTM, CDR2 ANQGSEA. Here the CDR3 DNA reads TGCAGCGTTGTTCCTAGCGGGACGAACACCGGGGAGCTGTTTTTT. Translation gives CSVVPSGTNTGELFF.

The chain uses TRBV15 and TRBJ1-4; D unclear. Germline V CDR1 and CDR2: LNHNV, YYDKDF (reference sequence). CDR3 length: 15 residues. V lost 1 base and J lost 7, with 13 bases in between. CDR3: CATSRVRDGSEKLFF. As DNA, the CDR3 is TGTGCCACCAGCAGAGTACGGGATGGGAGTGAAAAACTGTTTTTT.

This sequence joins TRBV6-5 and TRBJ1-4; 8 bases agree with TRBD1. V dropped 6 bases and J dropped 9; count of bases not matched to a gene: 9. The CDR3 extends over 14 amino acids. CDR1 is MNHEY, CDR2 SVGAGI, per germline. The CDR3 DNA follows: TGTGCCAGCAGAACCGGGACAGGCGCCCAAAAACTGTTTTTT. Its translation: CASRTGTGAQKLFF.

The table lists this clone with a count of one. V and J are TRBV6-5 and TRBJ1-2; no firm D call. Germline CDR1 and CDR2: MNHEY and SVGAGI. V shed 3 bases and J shed 6 bases, with 14 bases lying between them. The CDR3 is 14 residues long. CDR3 sequence reads: CASSYSTWFDGYTF. CDR3 sequence (DNA): TGTGCCAGCAGTTATTCCACTTGGTTCGATGGCTACACCTTC.

This clone was picked up one time. The junction shows a germline mismatch at one end, possibly a read error. Other DNA sequences in this specimen translate into the identical CDR3. This chain links TRBV2 with TRBJ2-2; D is possibly TRBD2 (6 bases). CDR1 is SNHLY, CDR2 FYNNEI, per germline. The CDR3 length is 18 residues. The DNA for the CDR3 is TGCGCCAGCAGGAAAGGAGGGACCCTACGAGATCTCACCGGGGAGCTGTTTTTT. As protein: CASRKGGTLRDLTGELFF.

This chain uses TRBV6-5 with TRBJ2-2; maybe TRBD1 (5 bases). This CDR3 is 14 amino acids long. Germline V gene lookup returns CDR1 MNHEY and CDR2 SVGAGI. V dropped 6 bases and J dropped 1 base, with 9 bases sitting between them. The CDR3 reads CASRPDRNTGELFF. CDR3 DNA sequence: TGTGCCAGCAGACCCGACAGGAACACCGGGGAGCTGTTTTTT.

The chain combines TRBV7-2 with TRBJ1-4, with 9 bases lining up with TRBD1. CDR1 and CDR2 from the germline V gene are SGHTA and FQGNSA. This CDR3 spans 16 amino acids. The V and J ends lost 4 bases and 4 bases, in that order; junction bases with no gene match: 7. This CDR3 is CASSWGQGAYNEKLFF. CDR3 DNA: TGTGCCAGCAGCTGGGGACAGGGTGCTTATAATGAAAAACTGTTTTTT.

This chain uses TRBV5-1 with TRBJ2-2; 10 bases are shared with TRBD2. The junction had 8 bases not matched to a gene; V was cut back by 6 bases and J by 0 bases. Germline loops: CDR1 SGHRS, CDR2 YFSETQ. The CDR3 sequence is 17 residues long. CDR3 sequence (DNA): TGCGCCAGCACCTGGACTAGCGGTTCACCGAACACCGGGGAGCTGTTTTTT. It translates to CASTWTSGSPNTGELFF.

This clone showed up just once. V usage is TRBV7-2 and J usage is TRBJ2-7; D unclear. The length of the CDR3 is 12 residues. Germline CDR1 is SGHTA and CDR2 is FQGNSA. V was clipped by 4 bases and J by 0 bases, with 4 bases between them. CDR3 region: CASSWPSYEQYF. The DNA for the CDR3 is TGTGCCAGCAGCTGGCCCTCCTACGAGCAGTACTTC.

This clone was counted a single time. The rearrangement joins TRBV7-9 to TRBJ2-5, with D unresolved. V was clipped by 1 base and J by 1 base, with 13 bases between them. CDR3 length: 16 amino acids. Germline V lookup: CDR1 SEHNR, CDR2 FQNEAQ (reference sequence). For the CDR3, the DNA is TGTGCCAGCAGCTTAGGTCTACCGGAGAGCCAAGAGACCCAGTACTTC. The encoded protein is CASSLGLPESQETQYF.

This clone was observed a few times. The gene calls are TRBV19 and TRBJ2-1; D perhaps matches TRBD2 (6 bases). Per the germline V gene, CDR1 is LNHDA and CDR2 is SQIVND (reference sequence). The V end lost 4 bases, the J end lost 3 bases, and 19 bases lay between the germline ends. The CDR3 is made up of 17 amino acids. The CDR3 region has the DNA TGTGCCAGTAGTAATGGCGGCCGGAGGGCCGACTACAATGAGCAGTTCTTC. It codes for CASSNGGRRADYNEQFF.

The rearrangement uses TRBV11-2 and TRBJ2-5; D might be TRBD1 (5 bases). CDR3 length: 14 amino acids. V was shortened by 6 bases and J by 1 base, with 12 bases between the two germline ends. Germline V gene sequence: CDR1 SGHAT, CDR2 FQNNGV. Here the CDR3 DNA reads TGTGCCAGCAGGCCCGACAGTCTCCAAGAGACCCAGTACTTC. Translated: CASRPDSLQETQYF.

V and J are TRBV2 and TRBJ2-1; TRBD2 matches 11 bases. CDR3 length: 15 residues. Per germline, CDR1 SNHLY and CDR2 FYNNEI. V lost 6 bases, J lost 8 bases, and 9 bases stayed unmatched. CDR3 sequence (DNA): TGTGCCAGCAGACCCTTTAGCGGGAGGGGTGATGAGCAGTTCTTC. This codes for CASRPFSGRGDEQFF.

This clone has only one observation. The CDR3 nucleotides are TGCGCCAGCAGCCAATCCCGGGGTCAGCCCCAGCATTTT. It is translated as CASSQSRGQPQHF. J is TRBJ1-5 and V is TRBV4-3; D unresolved. The CDR3 extends over 13 amino acids. V lost 2 bases, J lost 6 bases, and 8 bases lay in between. CDR1 is LGHNA and CDR2 is YSLEER in the germline V gene.

This chain joins TRBV6-5 and TRBJ2-1; TRBD2 agrees at 7 bases. Germline CDR1 and CDR2: MNHEY and SVGAGI. The V gene end was trimmed by 5 bases and the J gene end by 15 bases; junction bases not matched to a gene: 10. The CDR3 runs to 12 residues. The CDR3 DNA reads TGTGCCAGCAGTCAAAGTAGCGGGCGGAGGTTCTTC. Residues: CASSQSSGRRFF.

This chain joins TRBV18 and TRBJ2-5; 9 positions agree with TRBD1. With 5 bases clipped from V and 4 bases from J, the junction kept 11 bases outside the gene matches. From germline, CDR1 is KGHSH and CDR2 LQKENI. CDR3 size: 16 residues. The CDR3 is CASSESGTGTRETQYF. In DNA, the CDR3 is TGTGCCAGCTCAGAGTCCGGGACAGGGACCCGAGAGACCCAGTACTTC.